This record looks at one T cell receptor (beta chain) sequence and its context. Its target is unknown. Naive CD8 isolation took CD45RO-negative cells positively selected for CCR7 and excluded terminally differentiated effector memory CD45RA+ cells. Those who donated, Caucasian adults without exception, all lived in Nashville, Tennessee. Data came from immunoSEQ multiplex PCR; TCRdb stores just in-frame clones and leaves some out. The table records 1.5 million to 2.5 million clones, just under 95% of them present only once. The sample originates from a study of shared clonotypes between healthy human individuals. Germline V gene lookup returns CDR1 PRHDT and CDR2 FYEKMQ (reference sequence). The CDR3 length is 16 residues. V lost 6 bases, J lost 0 bases, and 18 bases lay in between. Study-level results: Compared with memory subsets, naive subsets generally had larger estimated richness. Researchers sampled blood only, noting tissue repertoires likely differ. Non-shared clonotypes had lower generation probabilities than those shared by all four donors.

The source of this sequence is a man aged 18 to 30 in good health. V is TRBV13 and J is TRBJ2-7; no clear D. The source material was naive CD8+ T cells sorted from blood. The CDR3 nucleotides are TGTGCCAGCAGTGCCGGGTGGGCGGAAAGCTCCTACGAGCAGTACTTC. This sequence encodes CASSAGWAESSYEQYF.